The 15 T cell receptor beta chains below were found in one sample sequenced in a study of cytomegalovirus exposure and HLA in healthy donors. Vbeta (60) and Jbeta (13) primers were used in the PCR. Using immunoSEQ multiplex PCR, the repertoire was profiled, and TCRdb retains in-frame clones only, with some absent. The sample has some 140,000 clones, approximately 80% seen once. The sequencing input was PBMCs. All receptors derive from a man aged 35 to 55 in good health and CMV-seronegative.

The chain has TRBV7-2 and TRBJ2-5; 8 bases match TRBD1. Germline CDR1 and CDR2: SGHTA and FQGNSA. The CDR3 loop spans 14 amino acids. V was clipped by 3 bases and J by 3 bases; unmatched bases: 3. CDR3 region: CASSFGDRKETQYF. CDR3 nucleotides: TGTGCCAGCAGCTTCGGGGACAGGAAAGAGACCCAGTACTTC.

The V and J genes are TRBV6-5 and TRBJ2-7; D perhaps matches TRBD2 (7 bases). Germline-derived CDR1 and CDR2 are MNHEY and SVGAGI. The CDR3 totals 13 residues. The ends were cut back, 4 bases at V and 2 bases at J, with 9 bases in the middle. CDR3 bases: TGTGCCAGCAGTTTCGGGGGGCCCTACGAGCAGTACTTC. Protein sequence: CASSFGGPYEQYF.

The chain recombines TRBV9 with TRBJ2-7; unclear D gene. Germline V gene sequence: CDR1 SGDLS, CDR2 YYNGEE. This CDR3 spans 14 amino acids. Trimming removed 0 bases from V and 2 bases from J, with 9 bases in between. In DNA, the CDR3 is TGTGCCAGCAGCGTAGCGCCGACTGCCTACGAGCAGTACTTC. As protein: CASSVAPTAYEQYF.

In its sample, this clone was seen once. This chain uses TRBV29-1 with TRBJ2-7; 7 nucleotides line up with TRBD2. The CDR3 spans 13 residues. With V trimmed by 7 bases and J by 3 bases, 9 bases remained unmatched. Germline lookup yields CDR1 SQVTM and CDR2 ANQGSEA. CDR3 DNA sequence: TGCAGCGCCGAGAGCGGGGAGGGCTACGAGCAGTACTTC. It codes for CSAESGEGYEQYF.

V and J are TRBV18 and TRBJ2-6, with D maybe TRBD2 (5 bases). Trimming left V 6 bases short and J 1 base short, with 19 bases between. The CDR3 length is 18 residues. CDR1 KGHSH and CDR2 LQKENI come from the germline V gene. CDR3 protein: CASSKLRRTPSGANVLTF. CDR3 nucleotide sequence: TGTGCCAGCTCTAAACTCAGGAGGACCCCATCTGGGGCCAACGTCCTGACTTTC.

This chain links TRBV11-1 with TRBJ2-1, with D perhaps matching TRBD2 (5 bases). Trimming pared 0 bases from V and 4 bases from J, leaving 13 bases between. The CDR3 is 16 amino acids. CDR1 is SGHAT, CDR2 FQDESV, per germline (reference sequence). The CDR3 DNA sequence: TGTGCCAGCAGCTTAGCGTCCTGGGGAGAATACAATGAGCAGTTCTTC. Residues: CASSLASWGEYNEQFF.

The chain recombines TRBV6-1 with TRBJ2-3; D gene uncertain. The CDR3 length is 12 residues. The germline gives CDR1 MNHNS, CDR2 SASEGT. Trimming stripped 0 bases from V and 8 bases from J, with 6 bases between. This chain's CDR3 is CASSEAGSTQYF. The CDR3 DNA sequence: TGTGCCAGCAGTGAAGCTGGTAGTACGCAGTATTTT.

The gene calls are TRBV18 and TRBJ2-5; the match to TRBD2 covers 7 bases. The CDR3 is made up of 16 amino acids. CDR1 and CDR2 (germline): KGHSH, LQKENI. The junction had 8 bases not matched to a gene; V was cut back by 1 base and J by 3 bases. The CDR3 loop reads CASSPRTFGGKETQYF. The CDR3 DNA reads TGTGCCAGCTCACCACGGACTTTCGGGGGGAAAGAGACCCAGTACTTC. The complete variable domain, with remaining parts taken from reference TRBV18 and TRBJ2-5, reads NAGVMQNPRHLVRRRGQEARLRCSPMKGHSHVYWYRQLPEEGLKFMVYLQKENIIDESGMPKERFSAEFPKEGPSILRIQQVVRGDSAAYFCASSPRTFGGKETQYFGPGTRLLVL.

The chain recombines TRBV27 with TRBJ1-6; 8 positions agree with TRBD1. The germline gives CDR1 MNHEY, CDR2 SMNVEV (reference sequence). J lost 5 bases, V lost 4 bases, and 1 base had no gene match. The CDR3 length is 14 residues. CDR3 DNA: TGTGCCAGCAGTTCGACAGGGGATAATTCACCCCTCCACTTT. Translating it yields CASSSTGDNSPLHF.

The chain carries TRBV30 and TRBJ2-1, with 7 bases aligning to TRBD1. Losses at the gene ends were 1 base for V and 0 bases for J; bases not matched to a gene: 3. This CDR3 has 15 amino acids. Germline V CDR1 and CDR2: GTSNPN, SVGIG (reference sequence). The DNA of the CDR3 is TGTGCCTGGAGTGAGGGACAGCGCTCCTACAATGAGCAGTTCTTC. The encoded protein is CAWSEGQRSYNEQFF. The entire variable domain, with the rest obtained from reference TRBV30 and TRBJ2-1, is as follows: SQTIHQWPATLVQPVGSPLSLECTVEGTSNPNLYWYRQAAGRGLQLLFYSVGIGQISSEVPQNLSASRPQDRQFILSSKKLLLSDSGFYLCAWSEGQRSYNEQFFGPGTRLTVL.

This clone appeared once. The genes are TRBV5-1 and TRBJ2-3; no definite D call. The CDR3 is made up of 18 amino acids. The germline gives CDR1 SGHRS, CDR2 YFSETQ. V lost 0 bases, J lost 0 bases, and 17 bases lay in between. This CDR3 is CASSLAVGSSTSTDTQYF. In nucleotides, the CDR3 is TGCGCCAGCAGCTTGGCCGTTGGTTCGTCTACTAGCACAGATACGCAGTATTTT.

The V and J genes are TRBV5-1 and TRBJ2-7; 14 bases align to TRBD2. Germline V gene sequence: CDR1 SGHRS, CDR2 YFSETQ. This CDR3 region has 15 residues. After removal of 4 bases from V and 10 bases from J, the junction contained 10 bases not matched to a gene. CDR3 nucleotide sequence: TGCGCCAGCAGCCCACCGGGACTAGCGGGAGTTCGTCAGTACTTC. It yields the protein CASSPPGLAGVRQYF.

The genes are TRBV5-1 and TRBJ2-7; D is uncertain. Between the trimmed V and J ends, which lost 0 bases and 5 bases, there was a span of 3 bases. CDR3 length: 11 amino acids. Germline V gene sequence: CDR1 SGHRS, CDR2 YFSETQ. The CDR3 spells CASSLGDEQYF. DNA of the CDR3: TGCGCCAGCAGCTTGGGAGACGAGCAGTACTTC.

As DNA, the CDR3 is TGTGCCACTAGCCCGGGGAGCTCAGGCTACGAGCAGTACTTC. Protein sequence: CATSPGSSGYEQYF. The chain combines TRBV18 with TRBJ2-7; possible D gene TRBD2, 5 bases. The germline V gene encodes CDR1 KGHSH and CDR2 LQKENI. The V gene lost 10 bases and the J gene lost 3 bases, with 19 bases spanning the gap. This CDR3 is built from 14 residues.

The chain combines TRBV30 with TRBJ1-1, with D unresolved. Deletions cut 2 bases from V and 5 bases from J, with 18 bases between. Germline assignment: CDR1 GTSNPN and CDR2 SVGIG (reference sequence). The CDR3 runs 15 residues. The CDR3 loop reads CAWSTPVGSRTEAFF. CDR3 nucleotide sequence: TGTGCCTGGAGTACCCCGGTCGGGAGCCGGACTGAAGCTTTCTTT.